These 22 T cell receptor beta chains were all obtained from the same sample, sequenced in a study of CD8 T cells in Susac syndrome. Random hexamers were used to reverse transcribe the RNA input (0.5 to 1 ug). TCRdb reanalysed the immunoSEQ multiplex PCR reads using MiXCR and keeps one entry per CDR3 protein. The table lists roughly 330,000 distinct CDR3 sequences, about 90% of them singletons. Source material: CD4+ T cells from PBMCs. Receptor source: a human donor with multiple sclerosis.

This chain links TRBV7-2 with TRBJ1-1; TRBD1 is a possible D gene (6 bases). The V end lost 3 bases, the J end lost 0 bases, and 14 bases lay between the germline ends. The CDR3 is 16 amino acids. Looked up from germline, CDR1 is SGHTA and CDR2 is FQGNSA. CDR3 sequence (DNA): TGTGCCAGCAGCTTTAGAGGCGGACAGCTGAACACTGAAGCTTTCTTT. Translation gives CASSFRGGQLNTEAFF.

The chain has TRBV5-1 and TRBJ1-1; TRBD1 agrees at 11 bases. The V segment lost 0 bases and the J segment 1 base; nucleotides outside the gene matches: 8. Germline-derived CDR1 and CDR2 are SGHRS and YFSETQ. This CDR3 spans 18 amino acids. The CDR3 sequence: CASSLAIRTGGRNTEAFF. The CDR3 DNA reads TGCGCCAGCAGCTTGGCAATTCGGACAGGGGGCCGGAACACTGAAGCTTTCTTT.

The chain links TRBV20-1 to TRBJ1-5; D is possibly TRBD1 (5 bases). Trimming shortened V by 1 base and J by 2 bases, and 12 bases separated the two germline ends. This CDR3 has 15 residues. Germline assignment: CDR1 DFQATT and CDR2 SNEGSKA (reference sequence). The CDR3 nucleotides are TGCAGTGCTAGAGTCGCGGGAGGGGGCAATCAGCCCCAGCATTTT. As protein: CSARVAGGGNQPQHF.

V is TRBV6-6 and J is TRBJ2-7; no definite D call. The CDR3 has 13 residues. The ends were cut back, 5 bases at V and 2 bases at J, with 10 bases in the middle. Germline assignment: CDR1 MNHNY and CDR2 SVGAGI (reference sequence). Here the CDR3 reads CASSAKRTYEQYF. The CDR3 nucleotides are TGTGCCAGCAGTGCCAAACGGACCTACGAGCAGTACTTC.

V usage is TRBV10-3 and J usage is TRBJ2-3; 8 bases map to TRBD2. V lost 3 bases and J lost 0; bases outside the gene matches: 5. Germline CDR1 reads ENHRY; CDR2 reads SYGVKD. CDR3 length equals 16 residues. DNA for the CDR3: TGTGCCATCAGTGACAGGAGCGGGGGTAGCACAGATACGCAGTATTTT. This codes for CAISDRSGGSTDTQYF.

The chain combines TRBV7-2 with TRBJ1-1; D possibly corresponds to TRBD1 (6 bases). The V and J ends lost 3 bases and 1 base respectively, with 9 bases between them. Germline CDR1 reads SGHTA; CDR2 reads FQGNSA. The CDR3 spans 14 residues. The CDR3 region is CASSLTGQNTEAFF. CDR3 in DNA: TGTGCCAGCAGCTTGACAGGCCAGAACACTGAAGCTTTCTTT.

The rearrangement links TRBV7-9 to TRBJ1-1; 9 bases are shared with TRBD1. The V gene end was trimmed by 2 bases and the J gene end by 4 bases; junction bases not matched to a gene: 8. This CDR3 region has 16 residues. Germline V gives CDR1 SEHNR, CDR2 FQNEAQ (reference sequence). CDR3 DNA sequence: TGTGCCAGCAGCTTAAGCAGGGACAGGGCGATCACTGAAGCTTTCTTT. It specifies CASSLSRDRAITEAFF.

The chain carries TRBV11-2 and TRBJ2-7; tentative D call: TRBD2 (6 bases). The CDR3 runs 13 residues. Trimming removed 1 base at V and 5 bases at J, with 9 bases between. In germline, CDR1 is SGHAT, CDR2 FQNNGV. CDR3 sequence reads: CASSLVTSHEQYF. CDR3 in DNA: TGTGCCAGCAGCTTAGTGACTAGTCACGAGCAGTACTTC.

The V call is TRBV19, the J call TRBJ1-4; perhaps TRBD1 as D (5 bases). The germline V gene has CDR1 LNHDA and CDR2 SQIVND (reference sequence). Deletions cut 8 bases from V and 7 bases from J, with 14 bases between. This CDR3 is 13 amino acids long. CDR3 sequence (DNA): TGTGCCAGTGGGACTAACGCGGGTGAAAAACTGTTTTTT. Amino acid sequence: CASGTNAGEKLFF. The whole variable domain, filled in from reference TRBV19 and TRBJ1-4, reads DGGITQSPKYLFRKEGQNVTLSCEQNLNHDAMYWYRQDPGQGLRLIYYSQIVNDFQKGDIAEGYSVSREKKESFPLTVTSAQKNPTAFYLCASGTNAGEKLFFGSGTQLSVL.

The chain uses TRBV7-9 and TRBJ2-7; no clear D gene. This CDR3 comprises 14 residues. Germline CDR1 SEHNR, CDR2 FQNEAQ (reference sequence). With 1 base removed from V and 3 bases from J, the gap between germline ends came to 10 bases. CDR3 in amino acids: CASSLEIGGYEQYF. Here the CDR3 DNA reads TGTGCCAGCAGCTTAGAGATTGGCGGCTACGAGCAGTACTTC.

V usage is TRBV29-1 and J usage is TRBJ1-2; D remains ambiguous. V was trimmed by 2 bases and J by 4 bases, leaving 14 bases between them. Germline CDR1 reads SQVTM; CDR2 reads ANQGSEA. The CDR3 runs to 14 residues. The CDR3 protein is CSVENSRVFYGYTF. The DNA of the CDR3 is TGCAGCGTTGAAAACAGTAGAGTATTCTATGGCTACACCTTC.

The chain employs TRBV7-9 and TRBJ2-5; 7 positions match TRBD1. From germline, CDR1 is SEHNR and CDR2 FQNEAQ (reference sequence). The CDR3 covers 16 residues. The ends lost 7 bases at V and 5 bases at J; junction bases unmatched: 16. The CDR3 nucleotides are TGTGCCAGCACCCAGGGACAGTGGACCTTATCGGAGACCCAGTACTTC. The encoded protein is CASTQGQWTLSETQYF. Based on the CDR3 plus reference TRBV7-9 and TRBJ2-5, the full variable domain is DTGVSQNPRHKITKRGQNVTFRCDPISEHNRLYWYRQTLGQGPEFLTYFQNEAQLEKSRLLSDRFSAERPKGSFSTLEIQRTEQGDSAMYLCASTQGQWTLSETQYFGPGTRLLVL.

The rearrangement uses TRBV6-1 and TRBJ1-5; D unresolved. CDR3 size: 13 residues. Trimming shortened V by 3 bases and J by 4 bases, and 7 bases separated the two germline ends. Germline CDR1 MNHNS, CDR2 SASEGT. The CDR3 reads CASSDSGNQPQHF. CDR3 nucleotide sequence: TGTGCCAGCAGTGATTCGGGTAATCAGCCCCAGCATTTT.

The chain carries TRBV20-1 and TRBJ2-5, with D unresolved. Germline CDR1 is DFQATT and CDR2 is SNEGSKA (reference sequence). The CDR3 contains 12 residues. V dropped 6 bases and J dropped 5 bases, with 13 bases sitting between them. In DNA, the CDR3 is TGCAGTGCGGGCCTACCTCCGGAGACCCAGTACTTC. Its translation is CSAGLPPETQYF.

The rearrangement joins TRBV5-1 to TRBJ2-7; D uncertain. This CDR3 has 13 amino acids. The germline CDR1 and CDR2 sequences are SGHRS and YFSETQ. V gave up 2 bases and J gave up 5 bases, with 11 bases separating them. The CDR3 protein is CASSLLGTHEQYF. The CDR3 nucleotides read TGCGCCAGCAGCTTATTGGGAACCCACGAGCAGTACTTC.

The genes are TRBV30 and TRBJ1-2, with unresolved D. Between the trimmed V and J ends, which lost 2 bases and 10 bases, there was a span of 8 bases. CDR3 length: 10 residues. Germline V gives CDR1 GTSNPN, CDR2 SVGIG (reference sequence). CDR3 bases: TGTGCCTGGAGTCCGGGCCCCTACACCTTC. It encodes CAWSPGPYTF.

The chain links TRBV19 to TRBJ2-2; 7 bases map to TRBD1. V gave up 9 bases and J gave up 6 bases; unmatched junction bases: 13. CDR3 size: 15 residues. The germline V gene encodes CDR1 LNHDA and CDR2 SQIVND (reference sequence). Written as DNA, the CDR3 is TGTGCCAGCACCCAGGGAAACCAGGGGGCCGGGGAGCTGTTTTTT. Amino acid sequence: CASTQGNQGAGELFF.

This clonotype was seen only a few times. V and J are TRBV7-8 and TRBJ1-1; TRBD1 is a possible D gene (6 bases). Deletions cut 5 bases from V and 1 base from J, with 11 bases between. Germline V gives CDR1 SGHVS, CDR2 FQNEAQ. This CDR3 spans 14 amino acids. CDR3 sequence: CASSRQGQNTEAFF. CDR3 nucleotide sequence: TGTGCCAGCAGCCGGCAGGGGCAGAACACTGAAGCTTTCTTT.

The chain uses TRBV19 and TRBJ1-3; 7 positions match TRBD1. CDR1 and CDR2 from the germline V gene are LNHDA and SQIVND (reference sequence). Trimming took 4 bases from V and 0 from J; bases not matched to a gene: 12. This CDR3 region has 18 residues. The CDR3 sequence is CASSRPGQTYFSGNTIYF. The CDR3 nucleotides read TGTGCCAGTAGTAGACCGGGACAGACGTACTTCTCTGGAAACACCATATATTTT.

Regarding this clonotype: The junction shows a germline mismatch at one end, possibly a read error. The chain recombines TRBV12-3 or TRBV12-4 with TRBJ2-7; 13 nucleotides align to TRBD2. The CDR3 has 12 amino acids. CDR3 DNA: TGTGCCAGCAGTTTCGGACTAGCGGGGGCCAACTTC. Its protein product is CASSFGLAGANF.

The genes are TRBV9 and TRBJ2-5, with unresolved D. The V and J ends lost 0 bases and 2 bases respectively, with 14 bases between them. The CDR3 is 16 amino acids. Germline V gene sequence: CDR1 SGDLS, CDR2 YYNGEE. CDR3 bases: TGTGCCAGCAGCGTAGGGGCAGCCAACCAACAAGAGACCCAGTACTTC. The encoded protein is CASSVGAANQQETQYF. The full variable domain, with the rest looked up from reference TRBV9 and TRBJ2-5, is DSGVTQTPKHLITATGQRVTLRCSPRSGDLSVYWYQQSLDQGLQFLIQYYNGEERAKGNILERFSAQQFPDLHSELNLSSLELGDSALYFCASSVGAANQQETQYFGPGTRLLVL.

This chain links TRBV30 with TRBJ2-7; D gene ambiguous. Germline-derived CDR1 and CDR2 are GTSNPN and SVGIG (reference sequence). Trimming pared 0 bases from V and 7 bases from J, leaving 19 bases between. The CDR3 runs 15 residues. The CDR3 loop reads CAWSVNPGLSGEQYF. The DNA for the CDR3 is TGTGCCTGGAGTGTAAATCCGGGTCTTTCGGGTGAGCAGTACTTC. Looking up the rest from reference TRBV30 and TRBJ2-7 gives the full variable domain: SQTIHQWPATLVQPVGSPLSLECTVEGTSNPNLYWYRQAAGRGLQLLFYSVGIGQISSEVPQNLSASRPQDRQFILSSKKLLLSDSGFYLCAWSVNPGLSGEQYFGPGTRLTVT.